These 30 T cell receptor beta chains were all obtained from the same sample, sequenced in a study of T-cell memory formation after mild COVID-19. TCRdb called the 5' RACE reads again in MiXCR, with one record for every CDR3 protein. Of 300,000 to 350,000 distinct CDR3 sequences listed, approximately 15% are singletons. The source material was PBMCs or a T cell subset sorted from them (not recorded which). The origin of the receptors is a man between 18 and 29 years old who had mild COVID-19 (a few samples of this study predate the infection). Cell type and time point are not known.

The chain links TRBV11-2 to TRBJ2-7; D is unresolved. The germline V and J ends were trimmed by 4 bases and 0 bases, with 13 bases remaining between them. This CDR3 contains 15 residues. CDR1 is SGHAT, CDR2 FQNNGV, per germline. The CDR3 here is CASSYQIGRSYEQYV. In DNA, the CDR3 is TGTGCCAGCAGCTATCAAATTGGGCGCTCCTACGAGCAGTACGTC.

A few counts support this clonotype. The J gene is TRBJ2-7, the V gene TRBV12-3 or TRBV12-4, with a possible D match to TRBD2 (5 bases). The CDR3 loop spans 15 amino acids. With 3 bases removed from V and 3 bases from J, the gap between germline ends came to 15 bases. CDR3 nucleotide sequence: TGTGCCAGCAGTTTGGACGCTCTAGCCCTCTACGAGCAGTACTTC. It encodes CASSLDALALYEQYF.

This clonotype was detected only a few times. This chain uses TRBV15 with TRBJ1-1; tentative D call: TRBD1 (5 bases). This CDR3 comprises 15 residues. Germline-derived CDR1 and CDR2 are LNHNV and YYDKDF (reference sequence). Trimming removed 1 base at V and 4 bases at J, with 13 bases between. The CDR3 bases are TGTGCCACCAGCAGAGCCCGGGGTCAGGGCACTGAAGCTTTCTTT. Encoded protein: CATSRARGQGTEAFF.

A few counts support this clonotype. The genes are TRBV19 and TRBJ1-1; D uncertain. Trimming left V 1 base short and J 4 bases short, with 7 bases between. CDR1 is LNHDA, CDR2 SQIVND, per germline (reference sequence). CDR3 length: 13 residues. Here the CDR3 reads CASSIGATTEAFF. The DNA for the CDR3 is TGTGCCAGTAGTATAGGAGCGACCACTGAAGCTTTCTTT.

This clonotype was counted a few times. The chain has TRBV2 and TRBJ2-5; D assignment may be TRBD1 or TRBD2 (9 bases each). The CDR3 has 19 residues. Trimming shortened V by 5 bases and J by 4 bases, and 29 bases separated the two germline ends. Germline assignment: CDR1 SNHLY and CDR2 FYNNEI. The CDR3 DNA reads TGTGCCAGCAGTCCTCTGGGGACAGGGTATCCTAGCGGGGCAGAGACCCAGTACTTC. The encoded protein is CASSPLGTGYPSGAETQYF.

There are a few counts of this clonotype. V usage is TRBV28 and J usage is TRBJ2-1; TRBD1 matches at 9 bases. The ends lost 5 bases at V and 9 bases at J; junction bases unmatched: 8. CDR1 and CDR2 (germline): MDHEN, SYDVKM. This CDR3 region has 14 residues. CDR3 amino acids: CASSAGQGVGEQFF. Here the CDR3 DNA reads TGTGCCAGCAGTGCGGGACAGGGAGTTGGTGAGCAGTTCTTC.

This chain joins TRBV11-2 and TRBJ2-5, with unresolved D. V was cut by 4 bases and J by 3 bases, with 12 bases left in between. The germline gives CDR1 SGHAT, CDR2 FQNNGV. This CDR3 contains 14 residues. The CDR3 is CASSSNGPEETQYF. The CDR3 DNA sequence: TGTGCCAGCAGCTCCAACGGGCCAGAAGAGACCCAGTACTTC.

The J gene is TRBJ1-5, the V gene TRBV7-2, with D perhaps matching TRBD1 (5 bases). Per germline, CDR1 SGHTA and CDR2 FQGNSA. This CDR3 is 15 amino acids long. The V end lost 5 bases, the J end lost 7 bases, and 18 bases lay between the germline ends. CDR3 sequence reads: CASSPRDGMGQPQHF. DNA of the CDR3: TGTGCCAGCAGCCCCCGGGACGGCATGGGGCAGCCCCAGCATTTT.

This sequence joins TRBV6-5 and TRBJ2-1, with 9 bases aligning to TRBD2. The germline CDR1 and CDR2 sequences are MNHEY and SVGAGI. Losses at the gene ends were 0 bases for V and 3 bases for J; bases not matched to a gene: 3. The CDR3 is 16 amino acids. CDR3 amino acids: CASSYSTSGLYNEQFF. CDR3 coding DNA: TGTGCCAGCAGTTACTCGACTAGCGGACTCTACAATGAGCAGTTCTTC.

This clonotype was observed a few times. The chain couples TRBV28 to TRBJ2-5, with D possibly being TRBD1 or TRBD2 (5 bases each). Germline V lookup: CDR1 MDHEN, CDR2 SYDVKM. With 5 bases removed from V and 2 bases from J, the gap between germline ends came to 12 bases. The CDR3 contains 14 residues. The CDR3: CASSGLGRQETQYF. For the CDR3, the DNA is TGTGCCAGCAGTGGTTTGGGACGGCAAGAGACCCAGTACTTC.

The sample holds many counts of this clonotype. The chain has TRBV2 and TRBJ2-1; D assignment may be TRBD1 or TRBD2 (5 bases each). Looked up from germline, CDR1 is SNHLY and CDR2 is FYNNEI. This CDR3 is built from 13 residues. V lost 8 bases and J lost 6, with 14 bases in between. CDR3 region: CASVTGTSNEQFF. CDR3 sequence (DNA): TGTGCCAGCGTGACCGGGACCTCCAATGAGCAGTTCTTC.

The sample holds a few counts of this clonotype. The chain uses TRBV20-1 and TRBJ1-3; 10 bases align to TRBD1. V was clipped by 5 bases and J by 8 bases; unmatched bases: 9. There are 14 residues in the CDR3. CDR1 and CDR2 (germline): DFQATT, SNEGSKA (reference sequence). The CDR3: CSAPGQGIGDTIYF. The CDR3 DNA reads TGCAGTGCTCCGGGACAGGGGATTGGGGACACCATATATTTT.

This clonotype was seen more than once but under ten times. The chain combines TRBV7-8 with TRBJ2-2; the match to TRBD1 covers 7 bases. Germline V gene lookup returns CDR1 SGHVS and CDR2 FQNEAQ. There are 18 residues in the CDR3. The V segment lost 1 base and the J segment 4 bases; nucleotides outside the gene matches: 12. The CDR3 is CASSLGGQTGIGTGELFF. DNA of the CDR3: TGTGCCAGCAGCTTAGGGGGTCAGACAGGGATAGGCACCGGGGAGCTGTTTTTT.

This clonotype appeared many times. The chain joins TRBV25-1 to TRBJ2-6; 7 bases match TRBD1. The CDR3 sequence is 16 residues long. Germline CDR1 and CDR2: MGHDK and SYGVNS. The V and J ends lost 2 bases and 4 bases, in that order; junction bases with no gene match: 5. The CDR3 nucleotides read TGTGCCAGCAGTGAAAAGGGGGCGCAGGGGGCCAACGTCCTGACTTTC. This sequence encodes CASSEKGAQGANVLTF. Full variable domain (missing parts from reference TRBV25-1 and TRBJ2-6): EADIYQTPRYLVIGTGKKITLECSQTMGHDKMYWYQQDPGMELHLIHYSYGVNSTEKGDLSSESTVSRIRTEHFPLTLESARPSHTSQYLCASSEKGAQGANVLTFGAGSRLTVL.

This clonotype has ten or more counts. This chain connects TRBV12-3 or TRBV12-4 to TRBJ2-7; D ambiguous. The CDR3 totals 14 residues. V gave up 3 bases and J gave up 6 bases, with 15 bases separating them. The CDR3 sequence: CASSLMVLRGEQYF. The CDR3 DNA sequence: TGTGCCAGCAGTTTGATGGTCCTCCGAGGCGAGCAGTACTTC.

This clonotype was found a few times. The chain links TRBV6-2 or TRBV6-3 to TRBJ1-6, with D possibly being TRBD1 (5 bases). With 6 bases removed from V and 5 bases from J, the gap between germline ends came to 8 bases. The CDR3 is 13 residues long. Germline CDR1 and CDR2: MNHEY and SVGEGT. The CDR3 reads CASSREDNSPLHF. Written as DNA, the CDR3 is TGTGCCAGCAGCAGGGAGGATAATTCACCCCTCCACTTT.

In this sample, this clonotype turned up a few times. The chain links TRBV11-2 to TRBJ1-4; 8 bases align to TRBD1. The V gene end was trimmed by 5 bases and the J gene end by 6 bases; junction bases not matched to a gene: 8. CDR1 is SGHAT, CDR2 FQNNGV, per germline. This CDR3 has 15 amino acids. CDR3 sequence: CASSISGGEYEKLFF. CDR3 sequence (DNA): TGTGCCAGCAGCATCTCAGGGGGCGAGTATGAAAAACTGTTTTTT.

The rearrangement joins TRBV11-2 to TRBJ1-6; TRBD1 is a possible D gene (5 bases). The CDR3 contains 17 residues. CDR1 SGHAT and CDR2 FQNNGV come from the germline V gene. Trimming pared 6 bases from V and 5 bases from J, leaving 20 bases between. CDR3 sequence (DNA): TGTGCCAGCAGTCTGAGGGCGGGCAGGGCGGATAATTCACCCCTCCACTTT. Protein product: CASSLRAGRADNSPLHF.

This chain joins TRBV5-1 and TRBJ2-7; TRBD1 is a possible D gene (5 bases). The CDR3 has 13 amino acids. CDR1 and CDR2 from the germline V gene are SGHRS and YFSETQ. Trimming pared 4 bases from V and 3 bases from J, leaving 11 bases between. DNA for the CDR3: TGCGCCAGCAGCCATGACAGTTTCTACGAGCAGTACTTC. Protein product: CASSHDSFYEQYF.

The chain joins TRBV5-8 to TRBJ2-3; either TRBD1 or TRBD2 may fit D (6 bases each). CDR1 is SGHTS, CDR2 YDEGEE, per germline. V lost 0 bases to trimming and J lost 4 bases, with 12 bases between them. The CDR3 runs to 15 residues. Here the CDR3 DNA reads TGTGCCAGCAGCTTGGCGGGGGCCGACTCAGATACGCAGTATTTT. Residues: CASSLAGADSDTQYF.

This clonotype has only a few counts. The chain employs TRBV29-1 and TRBJ2-7; D not resolved. This CDR3 has 14 residues. Trimming removed 6 bases at V and 3 bases at J, with 18 bases between. The germline V gene encodes CDR1 SQVTM and CDR2 ANQGSEA. The CDR3 region is CSVRTSFTRYEQYF. The CDR3 DNA reads TGCAGCGTCCGAACCTCCTTTACCCGCTACGAGCAGTACTTC.

The chain joins TRBV18 to TRBJ1-5; maybe TRBD1 (5 bases). Germline CDR1 reads KGHSH; CDR2 reads LQKENI. The CDR3 consists of 17 residues. Trimming shortened V by 6 bases and J by 0 bases, and 18 bases separated the two germline ends. The CDR3 loop reads CASSPPSGTSSNQPQHF. DNA for the CDR3: TGTGCCAGCTCCCCTCCGTCTGGGACGTCTAGCAATCAGCCCCAGCATTTT.

This clonotype turned up a few times. The chain carries TRBV5-1 and TRBJ2-7; 7 bases fit TRBD1. The CDR3 has 13 amino acids. V shed 4 bases and J 2 bases; nucleotides not matched to a gene: 3. Germline V CDR1 and CDR2: SGHRS, YFSETQ. CDR3 loop: CASSKGQAYEQYF. The CDR3 region has the DNA TGCGCCAGCAGCAAAGGACAGGCCTACGAGCAGTACTTC.

In this sample, this clonotype turned up a few times. V and J are TRBV6-1 and TRBJ2-7, with TRBD1 matching over 8 bases. The germline CDR1 and CDR2 sequences are MNHNS and SASEGT. The ends lost 8 bases at V and 2 bases at J; junction bases unmatched: 8. The CDR3 is 14 residues long. The CDR3 bases are TGTGCCAGCTTGACGACAGGGGCTACCTACGAGCAGTACTTC. The encoded protein is CASLTTGATYEQYF.

V is TRBV7-9 and J is TRBJ2-1; 8 bases fit TRBD2. The germline V gene has CDR1 SEHNR and CDR2 FQNEAQ (reference sequence). The V gene end was trimmed by 2 bases and the J gene end by 5 bases; junction bases not matched to a gene: 5. The CDR3 runs 15 residues. The DNA of the CDR3 is TGTGCCAGCAGCTTAAGGCGGGGGGACAACAATGAGCAGTTCTTC. Its translation is CASSLRRGDNNEQFF.

The genes are TRBV19 and TRBJ2-1; D is perhaps TRBD2 (6 bases). CDR1 and CDR2 (germline): LNHDA, SQIVND (reference sequence). CDR3 length: 15 amino acids. V gave up 8 bases and J gave up 9 bases, with 23 bases separating them. The CDR3 region is CASSPSRGVVTEQFF. CDR3 bases: TGTGCCAGTTCCCCCTCCCGCGGGGTTGTGACTGAGCAGTTCTTC.

In its sample, this clonotype was seen a few times. The chain carries TRBV7-9 and TRBJ2-7, with TRBD1 identical over 7 bases. The V gene's germline CDR1 is SEHNR and CDR2 FQNEAQ (reference sequence). V shed 6 bases, J shed 3 bases, and the junction held 11 bases outside the gene matches. This CDR3 spans 15 amino acids. CDR3: CASSSTGAVNYEQYF. The CDR3 DNA reads as TGTGCCAGCAGTTCCACAGGGGCGGTAAACTACGAGCAGTACTTC.

The chain carries TRBV12-3 or TRBV12-4 and TRBJ1-6; D is uncertain. The CDR3 is 13 amino acids. V gave up 2 bases and J gave up 11 bases, with 10 bases separating them. The CDR3 DNA reads TGTGCCAGCAGTTTACGGGTTCGGACACCCCTCCACTTT. Encoded protein: CASSLRVRTPLHF.

This clonotype has only a few counts. The junction departs from germline at one end; a sequencing error may be responsible. The rearrangement uses TRBV5-4 and TRBJ1-2; 9 bases map to TRBD1. The CDR3 totals 12 residues. Germline V gene lookup returns CDR1 SGHNT and CDR2 YYREEE (reference sequence). For the CDR3, the DNA is TGTGCCAGCACCTGGGACAGGGATAGCGAAGAATTC. Protein: CASTWDRDSEEF.

DNA of the CDR3: TGTGCCAGCAGCCAAGATTCAGGGACCTTCGAGGAGCTGTTTTTT. Its translation: CASSQDSGTFEELFF. The chain joins TRBV4-2 to TRBJ2-2; D assignment may be TRBD1 or TRBD2 (5 bases each). Germline V gives CDR1 LGHNA, CDR2 YNFKEQ. The V gene lost 0 bases and the J gene lost 10 bases, with 15 bases spanning the gap. The CDR3 has 15 residues.